The clone carrying this T cell receptor beta chain was detected only a few times. What it binds is not known. CDR1 and CDR2 from the germline V gene are LNHDA and SQIVND (reference sequence). The CDR3 consists of 19 residues. V shed 3 bases, J shed 5 bases, and the junction held 18 bases outside the gene matches. Assay: immunoSEQ multiplex PCR; the TCRdb copy retains only in-frame clones and omits some. The sample yields about 15,000 clones, over 65% seen once. The patients had HPV-negative, locally advanced oral cavity squamous cell carcinoma. Analysis of PBMCs was direct, with no culture step. The data were obtained in a study of neoadjuvant anti-PD-1 for oral cavity cancer. Study-wide findings and caveats: Higher pretreatment Treg/Th17 ratios tracked higher pretreatment blood clonality.

The clonotype comes from a person between 40 and 80 years old with oral cavity squamous cell carcinoma. The chain couples TRBV19 to TRBJ2-3; TRBD1 matches at 9 bases. Sequencing was performed on PBMCs, taken before nivolumab (anti-PD-1) treatment. Here the CDR3 reads CASSISGTGISWGLDTQYF. CDR3 in DNA: TGTGCCAGTAGTATCTCTGGGACAGGGATTAGTTGGGGGTTAGATACGCAGTATTTT.